The rows below give T cell receptor beta chains drawn from one sample of a study of CD8+ T cells in alopecia areata. Profiling relied on immunoSEQ multiplex PCR, and the TCRdb table lists in-frame clones only, not all of them. The top ten hold approximately 3.4% of the sample, which has approximately 210,000 clones, approximately 60% seen once. The sample consisted of CD4+ T cells sorted from blood, taken at week 4, from a patient treated with tofacitinib. Every receptor here comes from a human donor with alopecia areata. The CDR3 runs from the conserved cysteine through the conserved F or W. The D gene is left open where the match is weak. Expanded clones get a size class; other rows say once, few or many, or leave the size out.

V	D	J	size	DNA	CDR3
TRBV7-2	TRBD2	TRBJ2-5	NA	TGTGCCAGCAGCCCGGGACTAGCGGGGGGGATGGAGACCCAGTACTTC	CASSPGLAGGMETQYF
TRBV5-6	NA	TRBJ1-2	NA	TGTGCCAGCAGCGCAGGACGGAGTCACTATGGCTACACCTTC	CASSAGRSHYGYTF
TRBV19	NA	TRBJ1-2	NA	TGTGCCAGTAGTATTACAGGATATGGCTACACCTTC	CASSITGYGYTF
TRBV25-1	NA	TRBJ2-7	NA	TGTGCCAGTCGGGACCGCTACGAGCAGTACTTC	CASRDRYEQYF
TRBV4-2	TRBD1	TRBJ2-6	few	TGTGCCAGCAGCCAATTGGGACAGGGTGGACCTGGGGCCAACGTCCTGACTTTC	CASSQLGQGGPGANVLTF
TRBV7-9	NA	TRBJ1-5	NA	TGTGCCAGCAGCTTACACGGTCAGGGCAATCAGCCCCAGCATTTT	CASSLHGQGNQPQHF
TRBV15	NA	TRBJ2-5	NA	TGTGCCACCAGCTCTAGGGGGGGAGGAGAGACCCAGTACTTC	CATSSRGGGETQYF
TRBV18	TRBD1	TRBJ2-7	NA	TGTGCCAGCTCCACACGCGGACAGGGTACCGAGCAGTACTTC	CASSTRGQGTEQYF
TRBV30	NA	TRBJ1-1	NA	TGTGCCTGGAGTGTAATTGATCGTACCACTGAAGCTTTCTTT	CAWSVIDRTTEAFF
TRBV2	NA	TRBJ1-1	NA	TGTGCCAGCAGTGAACAACGGGGCGGCGGTGAAGCTTTCTTT	CASSEQRGGGEAFF
TRBV5-1	NA	TRBJ2-2	NA	TGCGCCAGCACTCCATCCGGGACACTTCCCACCGGGGAGCTGTTTTTT	CASTPSGTLPTGELFF
TRBV7-9	NA	TRBJ1-6	NA	TGTGCCAGTGCGAGGAACATGGGGAATTCACCCCTCCACTTT	CASARNMGNSPLHF
TRBV27	TRBD1	TRBJ2-2	few	TGTGCCAGCAGTTGGGGACAGGGGTCGGCCGGGGAGCTGTTTTTT	CASSWGQGSAGELFF
TRBV25-1	NA	TRBJ2-5	NA	TGTGCCAGCGGGAGGTTGGGTGTGGAGACCCAGTACTTC	CASGRLGVETQYF
TRBV29-1	TRBD1	TRBJ2-7	NA	TGCAGCGGAGGGACAGGGGTAGACGAGCAGTACTTC	CSGGTGVDEQYF
TRBV5-1	TRBD1	TRBJ2-5	NA	TGCGCCAGCAGCTATACAGGGGCTCCAAGGGAGACCCAGTACTTC	CASSYTGAPRETQYF
TRBV29-1	NA	TRBJ1-1	NA	TGCAGCGCTAAGGACGGGACACCTGAAGCTTTCTTT	CSAKDGTPEAFF
TRBV5-5	NA	TRBJ2-1	NA	TGTGCCAGCAGCCTCCCAGGTATCGGTGAGCAGTTCTTC	CASSLPGIGEQFF
TRBV30	NA	TRBJ1-6	many	TGTGCCTGGAGTAGGGCAGAAGATTCACCCCTCCACTTT	CAWSRAEDSPLHF
TRBV10-3	NA	TRBJ1-6	NA	TGTGCCATCAGAGGAGAGATTTCCAAAAGTTGGTCACCCCTCCACTTT	CAIRGEISKSWSPLHF
TRBV29-1	TRBD1	TRBJ1-1	NA	TGCAGCGTTGTAGACAGGGTCATATCCACTGAAGCTTTCTTT	CSVVDRVISTEAFF
TRBV2	TRBD2	TRBJ2-7	NA	TGTGCCAGCAGAACGGGGACTAGCGGTACGAGCTCCTACGAGCAGTACTTC	CASRTGTSGTSSYEQYF
TRBV18	NA	TRBJ2-7	NA	TGTGCCACCCCTTGCCTTGTCGAGGCCTACGAGCAGTACTTC	CATPCLVEAYEQYF
TRBV6-5	NA	TRBJ1-2	NA	TGTGCCAGCAGAGCGACAGGCGATGGCTACACCTTC	CASRATGDGYTF
TRBV25-1	NA	TRBJ1-3	NA	TGTGCCAGCAGTGAGCGGGGAGGGGCTGGAAACACCATATATTTT	CASSERGGAGNTIYF
TRBV11-2	NA	TRBJ2-2	NA	TGTGCCAGCAGCCTTCCCTTGAACACCGGGGAGCTGTTTTTT	CASSLPLNTGELFF
TRBV2	NA	TRBJ1-4	NA	TGTGCCAGCAGTGAGAACGCCCCGGGAGAAAAACTGTTTTTT	CASSENAPGEKLFF
TRBV30	NA	TRBJ1-1	NA	TGTGCCTGGACCGGAACAGCGAACACTGAAGCTTTCTTT	CAWTGTANTEAFF
TRBV5-6	NA	TRBJ2-5	NA	TGTGCCAGCAGCGGATGGGGGATCCCAGAGACCCAGTACTTC	CASSGWGIPETQYF
TRBV29-1	NA	TRBJ2-2	few	TGCAGCGTTGCTGGACGTAGGCAGAGCGCCGGGGAGCTGTTTTTT	CSVAGRRQSAGELFF
TRBV28	NA	TRBJ1-1	NA	TGTGCCAGCAGTTTAGGTGGGGTTGGCACTGAAGCTTTCTTT	CASSLGGVGTEAFF
TRBV19	NA	TRBJ1-2	NA	TGTGCCAGTAGTATAGCAGGTGCTAACTATGGCTACACCTTC	CASSIAGANYGYTF
TRBV7-2	NA	TRBJ2-7	once	TGTGCCAGCAGCTTATGGGGGCCTGGATACGAGCAGTACTTC	CASSLWGPGYEQYF
TRBV5-1	NA	TRBJ2-5	NA	TGCGCCAGCAAACAAAATTCGGAGACCCAGTACTTC	CASKQNSETQYF
TRBV29-1	NA	TRBJ1-3	NA	TGCAGCGTTTCCTTGGGATCTGGAAACACCATATATTTT	CSVSLGSGNTIYF
TRBV2	TRBD1	TRBJ1-2	NA	TGTGCCAGCAGTCGACAGGGGGACTATGGCTACACCTTC	CASSRQGDYGYTF
TRBV19	NA	TRBJ2-2	few	TGTGCCAGTAGTATAACTAGTGAGCTGTTTTTT	CASSITSELFF
TRBV9	NA	TRBJ2-5	NA	TGTGCCAGCAGCGTAGCTCCTAGCCTGGGTGGAGAGACCCAGTACTTC	CASSVAPSLGGETQYF
TRBV4-1	NA	TRBJ1-2	few	TGCGCCAGCAGCCAAGATGGGCTAGTGCAGGGGACCTCCTCTACCGATGGCTACACCTTC	CASSQDGLVQGTSSTDGYTF
TRBV29-1	NA	TRBJ2-5	NA	TGCAGCGTTAAGGCTCCAGGGAAAGAGACCCAGTACTTC	CSVKAPGKETQYF
TRBV5-6	NA	TRBJ2-2	NA	TGTGCCAGCAGCCTCGCCCCGGGGCTTAGGGGAACCGGGGAGCTGTTTTTT	CASSLAPGLRGTGELFF
TRBV29-1	NA	TRBJ1-2	NA	TGCAGCGTTCCTCGCGGACAGTCCTATGGCTACACCTTC	CSVPRGQSYGYTF
TRBV28	NA	TRBJ1-2	NA	TGTGCCAGCAGTTCAGGACCTGATGGCTACACCTTC	CASSSGPDGYTF
TRBV9	NA	TRBJ2-2	NA	TGTGCCAGCAGCGTAGCCCCCCAGACTTTGACCGGGGAGCTGTTTTTT	CASSVAPQTLTGELFF
TRBV18	TRBD1	TRBJ1-1	NA	TGTGCCAGCTCACAAACCGGGACAGGGGTTTTCGGCACTGAAGCTTTCTTT	CASSQTGTGVFGTEAFF
TRBV20-1	TRBD1	TRBJ1-2	NA	TGCAGTCCACAGGGGAACTATGGCTACACCTTC	CSPQGNYGYTF
TRBV15	NA	TRBJ1-2	NA	TGTGCCACCAGCAGTTATTCGCGGCCGACGGATTATGGCTACACCTTC	CATSSYSRPTDYGYTF
TRBV5-1	NA	TRBJ2-2	NA	TGCGCCAGCAGCTTGGGGCGCACCGGGGAGCTGTTTTTT	CASSLGRTGELFF
TRBV7-8	TRBD1	TRBJ2-7	NA	TGTGCCAGCAGCCGGACAGGGCAGGCCGAGCAGTACTTC	CASSRTGQAEQYF
TRBV29-1	TRBD1	TRBJ2-5	few	TGCAGCGTGAGGGGGCTCCTCGGGGAGACCCAGTACTTC	CSVRGLLGETQYF
TRBV15	NA	TRBJ2-2	few	TGTGCCACCAGCAGGGTGTTTAGACCCGCCTTACCCACCGGGGAGCTGTTTTTT	CATSRVFRPALPTGELFF
TRBV6-6	NA	TRBJ1-1	NA	TGTGCCAGCAGTTACTCCGGGGTGAGAGAAGAAGCTTTCTTT	CASSYSGVREEAFF
TRBV5-1	TRBD2	TRBJ2-5	NA	TGCGCCAGCAGCTTGGTGGCTAGCGGGGGCCCGGGGCGGTACTTC	CASSLVASGGPGRYF
TRBV28	TRBD1	TRBJ1-2	NA	TGTGCCAGCAGTTGGACAGGGTCGTATGGCTACACCTTC	CASSWTGSYGYTF
TRBV25-1	NA	TRBJ2-1	NA	TGTGCCAGCAGTGGCCCCCTAGGGGCCAATGAGCAGTTCTTC	CASSGPLGANEQFF
TRBV7-8	TRBD1	TRBJ2-2	NA	TGTGCCAGCATCCTCGACAGGGCCCCGAACACCGGGGAGCTGTTTTTT	CASILDRAPNTGELFF
TRBV4-2	TRBD1	TRBJ2-1	once	TGTGCCAGCAGCCAAGGGACAGGCTTCTACAATGAGCAGTTCTTC	CASSQGTGFYNEQFF
TRBV10-3	NA	TRBJ2-7	few	TGTGCCATCAGTGAGTCCGTGGGGGGTTCCTACGAGCAGTACTTC	CAISESVGGSYEQYF